This T cell receptor beta chain was identified during a study of breast tumors, draining lymph nodes, adjacent tissues. General study points: Data only fit, rather than demonstrated, lymph node origin of most tumor T cells. Luminal-like breast cancer showed significantly greater tumor-nontumor repertoire similarity than basal-like breast cancer did. Compared with lymph nodes, tumors were less diverse; compared with nontumor tissue, more. Findings are consistent with lymph node origin and intratumoral expansion of most tumor T cells.

TCRdb ran MiXCR on the multiplex PCR reads and lists one entry per CDR3 protein. The sample gives 150,000 to 200,000 distinct CDR3 sequences, 31% of which show up once; 4% to 5.5% is in the top ten. Breast cancer patients provided tissue from their axillary draining lymph nodes. This clonotype was counted many times. Its antigen is not identified. This TCR was sampled from a female donor with breast cancer. Some clones in this sample may be carry-over from other donors' samples. Material: axillary lymph node tissue.

CDR3 nucleotide sequence: TGTGCCTGGAGTATGGGGGCAGGCACAGATACGCAGTATTTT. Translating it yields CAWSMGAGTDTQYF. V usage is TRBV30 and J usage is TRBJ2-3, with D perhaps matching TRBD1 (6 bases). This CDR3 is 14 amino acids long. V was pared by 2 bases and J by 1 base, with 10 bases between. Germline-derived CDR1 and CDR2 are GTSNPN and SVGIG (reference sequence).